This T cell receptor beta chain was captured by sequencing in a study of immune heterogeneity within non-small cell lung tumors. Bulk tumor genomic DNA served as template, at roughly 630 ng per sample. During surgery, several far-apart biopsies were obtained from every primary tumor. Curative surgery was undertaken by patients, who had untreated, newly diagnosed non-small cell lung cancer. TCR beta CDR3 regions came from multiplex PCR with 32 forward V and 13 reverse J primers. TCRdb re-analysed the multiplex PCR reads in MiXCR, keeping a single row per CDR3 protein. The sample has fewer than 13,000 distinct CDR3 sequences, 25% to 30% seen once. V dropped 3 bases and J dropped 3; count of bases not matched to a gene: 5. The CDR3 is 14 residues long. CDR1 is SGDLS and CDR2 is YYNGEE in the germline V gene.

The receptor was derived from a woman in her sixties or seventies with non-small cell lung cancer. Source material: lung tumor tissue. The chain is built from TRBV9 and TRBJ2-7, with 8 bases identical to TRBD1. CDR3 sequence: CASSASQGGYEQYF. For the CDR3, the DNA is TGTGCCAGCAGCGCCTCACAGGGGGGCTACGAGCAGTACTTC.